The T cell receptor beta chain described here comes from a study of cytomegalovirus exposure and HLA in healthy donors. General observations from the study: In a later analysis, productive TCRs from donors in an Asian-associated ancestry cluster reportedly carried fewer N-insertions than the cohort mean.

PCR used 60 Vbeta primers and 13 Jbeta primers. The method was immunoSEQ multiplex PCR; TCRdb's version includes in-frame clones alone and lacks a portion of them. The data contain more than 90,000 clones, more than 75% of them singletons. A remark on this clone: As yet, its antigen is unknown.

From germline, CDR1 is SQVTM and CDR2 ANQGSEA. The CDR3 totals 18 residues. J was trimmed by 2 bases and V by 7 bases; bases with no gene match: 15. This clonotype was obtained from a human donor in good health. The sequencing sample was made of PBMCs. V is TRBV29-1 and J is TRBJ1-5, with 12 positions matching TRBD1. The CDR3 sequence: CSDNSRDRGRGGNQPQHF. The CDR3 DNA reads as TGCAGCGATAATTCCCGGGACAGGGGGCGCGGGGGCAATCAGCCCCAGCATTTT.